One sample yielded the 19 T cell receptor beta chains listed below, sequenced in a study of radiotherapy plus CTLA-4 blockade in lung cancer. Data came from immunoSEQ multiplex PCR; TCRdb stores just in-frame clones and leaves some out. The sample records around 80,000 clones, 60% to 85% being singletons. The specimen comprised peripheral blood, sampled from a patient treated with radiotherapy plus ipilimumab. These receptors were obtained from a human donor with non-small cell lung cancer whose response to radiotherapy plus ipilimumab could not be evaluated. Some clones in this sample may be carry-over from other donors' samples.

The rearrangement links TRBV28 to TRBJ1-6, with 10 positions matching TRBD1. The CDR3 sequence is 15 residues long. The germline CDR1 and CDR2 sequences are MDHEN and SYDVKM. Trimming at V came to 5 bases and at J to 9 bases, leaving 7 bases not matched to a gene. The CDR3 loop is CASSPGTGVGSPLHF. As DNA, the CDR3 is TGTGCCAGCAGTCCGGGGACAGGGGTGGGTTCACCCCTCCACTTT.

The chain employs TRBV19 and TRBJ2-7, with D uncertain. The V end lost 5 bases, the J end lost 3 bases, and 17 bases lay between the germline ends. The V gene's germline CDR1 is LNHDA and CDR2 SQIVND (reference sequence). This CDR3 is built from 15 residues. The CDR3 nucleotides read TGTGCCAGTAGTGCCCGACTTAGCTCCGACTACGAGCAGTACTTC. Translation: CASSARLSSDYEQYF. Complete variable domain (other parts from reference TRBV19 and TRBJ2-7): DGGITQSPKYLFRKEGQNVTLSCEQNLNHDAMYWYRQDPGQGLRLIYYSQIVNDFQKGDIAEGYSVSREKKESFPLTVTSAQKNPTAFYLCASSARLSSDYEQYFGPGTRLTVT.

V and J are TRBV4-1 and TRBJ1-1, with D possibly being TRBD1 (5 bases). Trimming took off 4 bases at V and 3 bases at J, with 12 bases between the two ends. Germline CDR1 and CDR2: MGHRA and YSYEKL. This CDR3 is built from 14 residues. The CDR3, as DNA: TGCGCCAGCAGCCTCGGAGGGACGGACACTGAAGCTTTCTTT. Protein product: CASSLGGTDTEAFF.

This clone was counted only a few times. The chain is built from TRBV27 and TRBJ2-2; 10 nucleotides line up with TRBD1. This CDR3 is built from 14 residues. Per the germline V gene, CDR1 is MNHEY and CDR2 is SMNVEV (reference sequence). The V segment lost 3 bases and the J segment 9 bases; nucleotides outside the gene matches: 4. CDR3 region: CASSFRDRGRELFF. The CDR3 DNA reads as TGTGCCAGCAGTTTCCGGGACAGGGGTCGGGAGCTGTTTTTT.

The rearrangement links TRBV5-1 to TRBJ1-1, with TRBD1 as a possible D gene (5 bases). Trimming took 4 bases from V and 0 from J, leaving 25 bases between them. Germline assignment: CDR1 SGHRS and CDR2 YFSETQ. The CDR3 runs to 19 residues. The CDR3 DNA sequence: TGCGCCAGCAGCCCCCGACAGCGGGGTAGTGTCCCCATGAACACTGAAGCTTTCTTT. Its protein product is CASSPRQRGSVPMNTEAFF.

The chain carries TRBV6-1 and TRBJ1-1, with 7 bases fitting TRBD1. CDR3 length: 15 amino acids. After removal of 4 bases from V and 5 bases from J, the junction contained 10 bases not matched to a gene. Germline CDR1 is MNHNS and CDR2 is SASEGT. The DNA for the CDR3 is TGTGCCAGCAGTGCCCGGTCAGGGGGGAATACTGAAGCTTTCTTT. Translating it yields CASSARSGGNTEAFF.

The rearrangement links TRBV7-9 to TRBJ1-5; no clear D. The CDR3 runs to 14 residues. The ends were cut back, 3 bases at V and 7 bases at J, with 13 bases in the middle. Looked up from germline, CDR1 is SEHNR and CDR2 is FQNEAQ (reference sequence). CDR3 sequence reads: CASSFLADEQPQHF. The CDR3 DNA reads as TGTGCCAGCAGCTTTTTAGCAGATGAACAGCCCCAGCATTTT. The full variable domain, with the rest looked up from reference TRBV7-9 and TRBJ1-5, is DTGVSQNPRHKITKRGQNVTFRCDPISEHNRLYWYRQTLGQGPEFLTYFQNEAQLEKSRLLSDRFSAERPKGSFSTLEIQRTEQGDSAMYLCASSFLADEQPQHFGDGTRLSIL.

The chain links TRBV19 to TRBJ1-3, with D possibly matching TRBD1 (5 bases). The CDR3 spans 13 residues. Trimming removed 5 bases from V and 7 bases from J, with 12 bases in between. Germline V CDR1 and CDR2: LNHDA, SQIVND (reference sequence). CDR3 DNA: TGTGCCAGTAGTTCCGAGGAGGGGAACACCATATATTTT. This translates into CASSSEEGNTIYF. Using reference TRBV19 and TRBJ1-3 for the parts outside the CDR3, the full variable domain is DGGITQSPKYLFRKEGQNVTLSCEQNLNHDAMYWYRQDPGQGLRLIYYSQIVNDFQKGDIAEGYSVSREKKESFPLTVTSAQKNPTAFYLCASSSEEGNTIYFGEGSWLTVV.

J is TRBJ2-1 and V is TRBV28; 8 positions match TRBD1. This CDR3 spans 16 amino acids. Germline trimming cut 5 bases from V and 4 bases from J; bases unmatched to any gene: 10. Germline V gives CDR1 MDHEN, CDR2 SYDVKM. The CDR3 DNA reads TGTGCCAGCAGTCTATTCCGGGACAGGCTATACAATGAGCAGTTCTTC. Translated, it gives CASSLFRDRLYNEQFF.

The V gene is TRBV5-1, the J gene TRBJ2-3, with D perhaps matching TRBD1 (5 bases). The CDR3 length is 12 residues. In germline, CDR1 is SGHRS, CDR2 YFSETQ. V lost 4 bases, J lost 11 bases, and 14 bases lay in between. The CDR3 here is CASSLEGAEQYF. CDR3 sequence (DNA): TGCGCCAGCAGCCTGGAAGGGGCAGAGCAGTATTTT.

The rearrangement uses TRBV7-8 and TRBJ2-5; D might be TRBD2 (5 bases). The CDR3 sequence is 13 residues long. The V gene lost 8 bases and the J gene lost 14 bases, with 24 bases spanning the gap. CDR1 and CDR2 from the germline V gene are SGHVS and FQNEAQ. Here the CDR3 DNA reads TGTGCCAGCTCACCCACCGGAGTGGACTCGCCTTACTTC. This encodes CASSPTGVDSPYF.

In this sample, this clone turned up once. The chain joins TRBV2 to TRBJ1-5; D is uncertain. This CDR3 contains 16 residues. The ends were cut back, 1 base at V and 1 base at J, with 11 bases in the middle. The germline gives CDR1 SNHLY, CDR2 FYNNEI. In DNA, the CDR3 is TGTGCCAGCAGTGAAGAGGCCCCCAGGAGCAATCAGCCCCAGCATTTT. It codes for CASSEEAPRSNQPQHF. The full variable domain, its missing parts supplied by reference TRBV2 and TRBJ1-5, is EPEVTQTPSHQVTQMGQEVILRCVPISNHLYFYWYRQILGQKVEFLVSFYNNEISEKSEIFDDQFSVERPDGSNFTLKIRSTKLEDSAMYFCASSEEAPRSNQPQHFGDGTRLSIL.

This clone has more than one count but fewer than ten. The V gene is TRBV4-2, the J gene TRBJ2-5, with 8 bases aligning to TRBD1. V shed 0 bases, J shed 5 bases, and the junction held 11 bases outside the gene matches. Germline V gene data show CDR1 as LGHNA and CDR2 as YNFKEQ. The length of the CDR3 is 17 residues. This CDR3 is CASSQELGQGAGETQYF. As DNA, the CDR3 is TGTGCCAGCAGCCAAGAATTAGGGCAGGGGGCCGGGGAGACCCAGTACTTC.

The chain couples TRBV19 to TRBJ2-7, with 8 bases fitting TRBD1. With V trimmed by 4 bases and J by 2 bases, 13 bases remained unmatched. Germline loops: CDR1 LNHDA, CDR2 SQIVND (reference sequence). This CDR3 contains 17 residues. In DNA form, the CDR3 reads TGTGCCAGTAGTACTTACTTCTCCCGGGACAGGACCTACGAGCAGTACTTC. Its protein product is CASSTYFSRDRTYEQYF.

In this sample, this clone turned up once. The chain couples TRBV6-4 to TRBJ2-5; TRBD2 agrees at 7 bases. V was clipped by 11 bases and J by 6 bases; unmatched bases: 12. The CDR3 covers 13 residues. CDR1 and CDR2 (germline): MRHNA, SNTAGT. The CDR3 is CAGEWRGKKTQYF. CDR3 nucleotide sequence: TGTGCCGGCGAGTGGCGGGGGAAAAAGACCCAGTACTTC.

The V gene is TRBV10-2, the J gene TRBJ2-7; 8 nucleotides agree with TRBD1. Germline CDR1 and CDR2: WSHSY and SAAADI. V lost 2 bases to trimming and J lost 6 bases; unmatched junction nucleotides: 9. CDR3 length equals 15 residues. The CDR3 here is CASSEPGTGGSEQYF. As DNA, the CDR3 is TGCGCCAGCAGTGAGCCCGGGACAGGAGGATCCGAGCAGTACTTC.

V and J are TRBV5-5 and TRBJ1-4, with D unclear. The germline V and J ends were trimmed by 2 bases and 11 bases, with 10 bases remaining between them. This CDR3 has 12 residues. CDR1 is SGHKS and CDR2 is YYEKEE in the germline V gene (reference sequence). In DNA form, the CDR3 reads TGTGCCAGCAGCTTCGATTGGGAGAAACTGTTTTTT. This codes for CASSFDWEKLFF.

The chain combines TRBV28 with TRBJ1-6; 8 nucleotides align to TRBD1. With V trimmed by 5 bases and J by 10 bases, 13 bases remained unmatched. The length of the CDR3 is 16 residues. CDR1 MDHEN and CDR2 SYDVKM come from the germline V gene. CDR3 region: CASSLLPGTGSSPLHF. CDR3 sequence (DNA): TGTGCCAGCAGTCTCCTCCCCGGGACAGGCTCCTCACCCCTCCACTTT.

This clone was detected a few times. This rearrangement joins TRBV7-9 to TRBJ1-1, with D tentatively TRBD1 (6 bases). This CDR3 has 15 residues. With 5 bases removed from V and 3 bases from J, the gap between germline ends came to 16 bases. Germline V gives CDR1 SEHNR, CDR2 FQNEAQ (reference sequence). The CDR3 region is CASSPPQGLDTEAFF. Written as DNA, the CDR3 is TGTGCCAGCAGCCCCCCACAGGGATTGGACACTGAAGCTTTCTTT.